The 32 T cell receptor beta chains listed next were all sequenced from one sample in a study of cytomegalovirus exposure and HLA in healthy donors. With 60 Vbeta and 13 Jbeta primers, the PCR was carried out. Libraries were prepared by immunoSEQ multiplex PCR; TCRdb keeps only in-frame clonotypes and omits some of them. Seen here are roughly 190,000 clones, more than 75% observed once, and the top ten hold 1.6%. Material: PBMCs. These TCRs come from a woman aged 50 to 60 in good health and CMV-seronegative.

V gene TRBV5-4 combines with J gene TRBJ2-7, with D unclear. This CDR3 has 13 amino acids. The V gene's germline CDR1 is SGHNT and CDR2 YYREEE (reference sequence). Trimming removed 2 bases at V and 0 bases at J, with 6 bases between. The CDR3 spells CASSLVSSYEQYF. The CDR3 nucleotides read TGTGCCAGCAGCTTAGTCAGCTCCTACGAGCAGTACTTC.

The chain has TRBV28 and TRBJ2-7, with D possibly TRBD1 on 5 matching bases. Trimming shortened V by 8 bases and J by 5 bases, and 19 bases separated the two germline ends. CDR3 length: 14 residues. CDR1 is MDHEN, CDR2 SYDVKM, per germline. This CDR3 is CASERTSAFHEQYF. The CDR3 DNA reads TGTGCCAGCGAGAGGACAAGTGCATTTCACGAGCAGTACTTC.

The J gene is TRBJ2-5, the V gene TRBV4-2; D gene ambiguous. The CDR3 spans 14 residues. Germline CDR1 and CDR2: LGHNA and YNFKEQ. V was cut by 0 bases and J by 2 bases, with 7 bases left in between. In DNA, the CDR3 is TGTGCCAGCAGCCAAGAGGCCAGACAAGAGACCCAGTACTTC. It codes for CASSQEARQETQYF.

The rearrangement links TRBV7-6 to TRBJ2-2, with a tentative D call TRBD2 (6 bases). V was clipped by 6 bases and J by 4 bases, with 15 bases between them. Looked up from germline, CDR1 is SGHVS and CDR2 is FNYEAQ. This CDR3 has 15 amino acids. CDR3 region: CASSQTGGLTGELFF. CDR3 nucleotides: TGTGCCAGCAGTCAAACCGGGGGACTCACCGGGGAGCTGTTTTTT.

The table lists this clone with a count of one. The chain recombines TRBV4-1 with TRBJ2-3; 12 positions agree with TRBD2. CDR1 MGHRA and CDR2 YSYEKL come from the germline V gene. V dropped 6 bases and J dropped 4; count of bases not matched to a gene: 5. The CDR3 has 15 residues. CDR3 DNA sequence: TGCGCCAGCAGGACTAGCGGGAGTGCCGCAGATACGCAGTATTTT. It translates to CASRTSGSAADTQYF.

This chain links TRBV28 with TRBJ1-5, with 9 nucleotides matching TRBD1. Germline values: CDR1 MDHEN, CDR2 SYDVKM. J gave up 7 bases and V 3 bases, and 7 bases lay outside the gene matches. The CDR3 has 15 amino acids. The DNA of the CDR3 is TGTGCCAGCAGTTTCCTCCCGGGACAGGGACAGCCCCAGCATTTT. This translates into CASSFLPGQGQPQHF.

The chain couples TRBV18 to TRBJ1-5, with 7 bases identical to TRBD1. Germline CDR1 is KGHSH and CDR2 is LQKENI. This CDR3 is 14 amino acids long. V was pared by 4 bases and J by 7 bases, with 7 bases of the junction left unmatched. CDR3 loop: CASSLEGGGQPQHF. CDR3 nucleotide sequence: TGTGCCAGCTCACTCGAAGGGGGCGGACAGCCCCAGCATTTT. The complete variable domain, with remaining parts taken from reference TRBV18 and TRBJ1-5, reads NAGVMQNPRHLVRRRGQEARLRCSPMKGHSHVYWYRQLPEEGLKFMVYLQKENIIDESGMPKERFSAEFPKEGPSILRIQQVVRGDSAAYFCASSLEGGGQPQHFGDGTRLSIL.

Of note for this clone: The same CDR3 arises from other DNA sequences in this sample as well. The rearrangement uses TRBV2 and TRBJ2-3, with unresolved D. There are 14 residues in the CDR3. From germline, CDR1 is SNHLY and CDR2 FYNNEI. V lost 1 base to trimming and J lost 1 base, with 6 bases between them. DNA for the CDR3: TGTGCCAGCAGTGAAGACAGCCGCACAGATACGCAGTATTTT. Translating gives CASSEDSRTDTQYF.

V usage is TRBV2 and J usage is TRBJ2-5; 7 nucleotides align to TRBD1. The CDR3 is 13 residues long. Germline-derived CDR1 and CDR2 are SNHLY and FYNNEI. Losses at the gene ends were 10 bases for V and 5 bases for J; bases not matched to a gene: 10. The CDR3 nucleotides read TGTGCCATCGAAAGACAGGGTCGCGAGACCCAGTACTTC. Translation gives CAIERQGRETQYF.

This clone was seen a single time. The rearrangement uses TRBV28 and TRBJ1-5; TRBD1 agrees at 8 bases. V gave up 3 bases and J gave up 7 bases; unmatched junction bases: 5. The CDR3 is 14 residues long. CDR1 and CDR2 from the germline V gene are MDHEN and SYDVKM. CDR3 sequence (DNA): TGTGCCAGCAGTTTTACAGGGGGAAGACAGCCCCAGCATTTT. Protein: CASSFTGGRQPQHF.

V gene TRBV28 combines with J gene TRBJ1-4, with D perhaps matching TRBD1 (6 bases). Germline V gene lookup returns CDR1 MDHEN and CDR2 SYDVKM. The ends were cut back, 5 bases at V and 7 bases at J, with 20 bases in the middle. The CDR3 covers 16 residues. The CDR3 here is CASSLLQGLGGEKLFF. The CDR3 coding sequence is TGTGCCAGCAGTCTACTCCAGGGGTTAGGGGGTGAAAAACTGTTTTTT. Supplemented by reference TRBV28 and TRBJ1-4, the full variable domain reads DVKVTQSSRYLVKRTGEKVFLECVQDMDHENMFWYRQDPGLGLRLIYFSYDVKMKEKGDIPEGYSVSREKKERFSLILESASTNQTSMYLCASSLLQGLGGEKLFFGSGTQLSVL.

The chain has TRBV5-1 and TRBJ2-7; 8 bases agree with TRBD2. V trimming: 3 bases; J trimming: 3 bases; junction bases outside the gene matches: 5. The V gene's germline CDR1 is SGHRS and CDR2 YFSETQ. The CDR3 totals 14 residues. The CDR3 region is CASSSGRVVYEQYF. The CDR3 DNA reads TGCGCCAGCAGCTCCGGGAGGGTTGTCTACGAGCAGTACTTC.

CDR3 residues: CATSRPPTGTSSYNEQFF. DNA of the CDR3: TGTGCCACCAGCAGACCTCCTACCGGGACTAGTTCCTACAATGAGCAGTTCTTC. The chain joins TRBV15 to TRBJ2-1, with 8 bases fitting TRBD2. Germline V gene data show CDR1 as LNHNV and CDR2 as YYDKDF (reference sequence). The CDR3 runs to 18 residues. After removal of 2 bases from V and 1 base from J, the junction contained 10 bases not matched to a gene.

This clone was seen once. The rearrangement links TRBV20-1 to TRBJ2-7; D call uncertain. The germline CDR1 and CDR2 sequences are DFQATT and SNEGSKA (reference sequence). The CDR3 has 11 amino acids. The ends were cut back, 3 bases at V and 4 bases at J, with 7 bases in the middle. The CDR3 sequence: CSASPLYEQYF. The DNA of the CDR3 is TGCAGTGCTAGCCCCCTATACGAGCAGTACTTC.

The CDR3 protein is CASSVEDRVTGELFF. As DNA, the CDR3 is TGTGCCAGCAGCGTAGAGGACAGGGTCACCGGGGAGCTGTTTTTT. The chain employs TRBV9 and TRBJ2-2, with 8 bases lining up with TRBD1. Germline assignment: CDR1 SGDLS and CDR2 YYNGEE. The CDR3 extends over 15 amino acids. V dropped 0 bases and J dropped 4; count of bases not matched to a gene: 2. The full variable domain, its missing parts supplied by reference TRBV9 and TRBJ2-2, is DSGVTQTPKHLITATGQRVTLRCSPRSGDLSVYWYQQSLDQGLQFLIQYYNGEERAKGNILERFSAQQFPDLHSELNLSSLELGDSALYFCASSVEDRVTGELFFGEGSRLTVL.

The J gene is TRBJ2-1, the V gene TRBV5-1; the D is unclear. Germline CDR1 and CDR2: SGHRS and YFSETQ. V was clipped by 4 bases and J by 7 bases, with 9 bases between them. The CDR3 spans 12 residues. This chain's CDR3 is CASSRDGNEQFF. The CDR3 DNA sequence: TGCGCCAGCAGCCGCGACGGGAATGAGCAGTTCTTC.

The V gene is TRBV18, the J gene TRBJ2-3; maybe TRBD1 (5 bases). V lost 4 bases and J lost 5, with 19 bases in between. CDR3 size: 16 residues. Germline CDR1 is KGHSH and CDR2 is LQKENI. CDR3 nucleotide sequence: TGTGCCAGCTCACAAGACATCCCAGGGTTGGGAGATACGCAGTATTTT. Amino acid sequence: CASSQDIPGLGDTQYF.

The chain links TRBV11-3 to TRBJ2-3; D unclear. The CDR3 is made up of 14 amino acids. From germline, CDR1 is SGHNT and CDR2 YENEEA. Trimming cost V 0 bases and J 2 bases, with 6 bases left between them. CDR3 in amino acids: CASSLDVATDTQYF. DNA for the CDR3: TGTGCCAGCAGCTTAGACGTGGCCACAGATACGCAGTATTTT.

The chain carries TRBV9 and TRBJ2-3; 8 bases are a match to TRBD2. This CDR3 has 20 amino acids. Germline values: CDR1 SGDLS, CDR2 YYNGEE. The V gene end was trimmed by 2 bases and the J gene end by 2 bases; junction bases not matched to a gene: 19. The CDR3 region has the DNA TGTGCCAGCAGCGTCCGGGGCCAGGGGAGGAGCGGGGGAACCACAGATACGCAGTATTTT. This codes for CASSVRGQGRSGGTTDTQYF.

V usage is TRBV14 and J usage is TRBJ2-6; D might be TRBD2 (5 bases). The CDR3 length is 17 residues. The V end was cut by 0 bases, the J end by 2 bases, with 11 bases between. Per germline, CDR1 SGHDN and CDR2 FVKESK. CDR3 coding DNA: TGTGCCAGCAGCCAAGACCTCCTAGCCGCTGGGGCCAACGTCCTGACTTTC. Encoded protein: CASSQDLLAAGANVLTF.

CDR3 DNA sequence: TGTGCCAGCAGTGGGGGGGGCCTTAGCAATCAGCCCCAGCATTTT. Its translation: CASSGGGLSNQPQHF. The chain links TRBV2 to TRBJ1-5; a possible D gene is TRBD1 (6 bases). The CDR3 sequence is 15 residues long. Per germline, CDR1 SNHLY and CDR2 FYNNEI. Trimming pared 4 bases from V and 0 bases from J, leaving 10 bases between.

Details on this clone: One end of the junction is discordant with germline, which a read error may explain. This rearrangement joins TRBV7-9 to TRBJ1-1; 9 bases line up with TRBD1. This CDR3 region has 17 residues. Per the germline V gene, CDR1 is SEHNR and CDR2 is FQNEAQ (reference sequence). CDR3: CSSSRNSGTGISGQAFF. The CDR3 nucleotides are TGTTCCAGCAGTCGTAACTCCGGGACAGGGATCTCAGGCCAAGCTTTCTTT.

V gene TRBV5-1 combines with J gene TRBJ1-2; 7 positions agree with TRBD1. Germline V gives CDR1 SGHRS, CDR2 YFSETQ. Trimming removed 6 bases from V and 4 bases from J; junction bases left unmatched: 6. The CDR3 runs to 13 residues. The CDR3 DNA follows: TGCGCCAGCATGGGTCAGGGGGGCTATGGCTACACCTTC. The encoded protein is CASMGQGGYGYTF.

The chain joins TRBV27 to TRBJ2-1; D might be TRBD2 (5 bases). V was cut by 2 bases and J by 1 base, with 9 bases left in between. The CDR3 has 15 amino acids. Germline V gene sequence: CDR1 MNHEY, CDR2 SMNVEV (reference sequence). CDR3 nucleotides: TGTGCCAGCAGTTTAGGTGGGAGTTCCTACAATGAGCAGTTCTTC. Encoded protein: CASSLGGSSYNEQFF.

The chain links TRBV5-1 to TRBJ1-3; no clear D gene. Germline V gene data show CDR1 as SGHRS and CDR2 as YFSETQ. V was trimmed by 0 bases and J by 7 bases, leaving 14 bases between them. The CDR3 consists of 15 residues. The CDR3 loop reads CASSLENPGWNTIYF. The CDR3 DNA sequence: TGCGCCAGCAGCTTGGAAAATCCGGGTTGGAACACCATATATTTT. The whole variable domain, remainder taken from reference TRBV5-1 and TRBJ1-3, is KAGVTQTPRYLIKTRGQQVTLSCSPISGHRSVSWYQQTPGQGLQFLFEYFSETQRNKGNFPGRFSGRQFSNSRSEMNVSTLELGDSALYLCASSLENPGWNTIYFGEGSWLTVV.

The chain's CDR3 is CASSRLGGADEKLFF. The CDR3 nucleotides are TGTGCCAGCAGTCGCCTGGGGGGGGCAGATGAAAAACTGTTTTTT. The chain links TRBV7-9 to TRBJ1-4; weak D call: TRBD1 (6 bases). This CDR3 is 15 amino acids long. Between the trimmed V and J ends, which lost 6 bases and 6 bases, there was a span of 17 bases. CDR1 is SEHNR and CDR2 is FQNEAQ in the germline V gene (reference sequence).

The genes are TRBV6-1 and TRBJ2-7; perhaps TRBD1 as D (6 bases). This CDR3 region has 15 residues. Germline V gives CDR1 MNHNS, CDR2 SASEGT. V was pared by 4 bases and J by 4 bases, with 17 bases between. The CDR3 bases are TGTGCCAGCAGTGGGACAGTGGCCTTAGGGTACGAGCAGTACTTC. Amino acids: CASSGTVALGYEQYF.

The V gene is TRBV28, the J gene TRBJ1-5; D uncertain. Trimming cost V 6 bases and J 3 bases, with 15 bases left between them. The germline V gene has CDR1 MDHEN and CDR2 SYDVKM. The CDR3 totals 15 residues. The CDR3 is CASSPDGPPNQPQHF. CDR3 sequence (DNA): TGTGCCAGCAGCCCCGATGGGCCCCCCAATCAGCCCCAGCATTTT.

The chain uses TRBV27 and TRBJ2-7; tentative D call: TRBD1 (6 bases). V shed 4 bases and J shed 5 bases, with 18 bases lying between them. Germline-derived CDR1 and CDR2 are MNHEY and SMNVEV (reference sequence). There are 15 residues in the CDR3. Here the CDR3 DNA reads TGTGCCAGCAGTTCTAGGACAGCCCGAACTAACGAGCAGTACTTC. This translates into CASSSRTARTNEQYF.

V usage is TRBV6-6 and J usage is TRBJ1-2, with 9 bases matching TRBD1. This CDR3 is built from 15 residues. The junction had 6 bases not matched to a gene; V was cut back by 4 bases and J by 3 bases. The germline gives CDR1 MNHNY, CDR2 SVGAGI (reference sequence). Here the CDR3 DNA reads TGTGCCAGCAGTTCCGGGACAGGGTATCACTATGGCTACACCTTC. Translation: CASSSGTGYHYGYTF.

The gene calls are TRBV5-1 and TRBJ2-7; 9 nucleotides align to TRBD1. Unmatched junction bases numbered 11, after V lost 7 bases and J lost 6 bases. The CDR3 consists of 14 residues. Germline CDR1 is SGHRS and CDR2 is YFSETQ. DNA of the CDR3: TGCGCCAGCTCCCTCGGATGGGACAGGGCCGAGCAGTACTTC. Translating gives CASSLGWDRAEQYF.

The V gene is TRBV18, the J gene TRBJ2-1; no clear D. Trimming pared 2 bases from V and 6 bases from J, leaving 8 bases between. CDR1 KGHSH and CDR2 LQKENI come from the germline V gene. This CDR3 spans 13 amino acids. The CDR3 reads CASSPGSSNEQFF. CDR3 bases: TGTGCCAGCTCACCAGGCTCAAGCAATGAGCAGTTCTTC.